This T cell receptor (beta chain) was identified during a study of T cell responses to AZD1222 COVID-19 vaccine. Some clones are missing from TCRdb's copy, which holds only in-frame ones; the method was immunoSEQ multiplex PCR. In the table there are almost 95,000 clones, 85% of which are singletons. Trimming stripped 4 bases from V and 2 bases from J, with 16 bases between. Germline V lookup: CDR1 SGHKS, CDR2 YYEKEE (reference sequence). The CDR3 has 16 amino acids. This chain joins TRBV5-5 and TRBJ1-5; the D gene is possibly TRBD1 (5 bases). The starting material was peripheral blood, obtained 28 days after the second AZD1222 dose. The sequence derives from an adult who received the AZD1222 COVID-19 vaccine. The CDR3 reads CASSLAPPRGNQPQHF. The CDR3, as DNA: TGTGCCAGCAGCCTTGCCCCCCCCAGGGGCAATCAGCCCCAGCATTTT.